The present T cell receptor (beta chain) was sequenced within a study of early T cells in non-severe SARS-CoV-2 infection. General study findings and limits: Matches to VDJdb favored anti-spike CD8 responses and missed private and CD4 specificities.

The CDR3 totals 13 residues. Looked up from germline, CDR1 is SQVTM and CDR2 is ANQGSEA. The ends were cut back, 4 bases at V and 4 bases at J, with 8 bases in the middle. Turning to this clonotype: What it binds is not known.

Attachment of unique molecular identifiers was made to individual cDNA molecules. TCRdb analysed the 5' RACE reads with MiXCR anew, one entry per CDR3 protein. This sample carries roughly 61,000 distinct CDR3 sequences, less than 15% of them seen once, and the ten largest clones take about a tenth. Sequenced here: whole blood, sampled at baseline. This chain joins TRBV29-1 and TRBJ2-6; unclear D gene. The receptor's source is an adult who was a healthcare worker with PCR-confirmed SARS-CoV-2 infection or an uninfected control (not recorded which). In DNA, the CDR3 is TGCAGCGTTGTGCCGTCCGGGGCCAACGTCCTGACTTTC. This gives the protein CSVVPSGANVLTF.